Listed below are T cell receptor beta chains from one sample, sequenced in a study of Ad26.COV2.S vaccination and SARS-CoV-2 variants. The protocol was immunoSEQ multiplex PCR, while the TCRdb copy is restricted to in-frame clones and leaves out a portion. The data show about 480,000 clones, roughly 89% seen once. Sequencing was performed on peripheral blood, taken in a trial of Ad26.COV2.S vaccine versus placebo. These receptors all stem from a person aged 18-65 years who received the Ad26.COV2.S COVID-19 vaccine or a placebo. Each CDR3 is given with its conserved first and last residue. Each record gives: clone size, CDR3 length, D gene, J gene, V gene, CDR3 protein, CDR3 DNA. A D gene is named only where the DNA matches it firmly. The listing skips clone size in some rows; elsewhere it reads once, few, many or a size class.

once 15 TRBD1 TRBJ1-5 TRBV6-5 CASLRTGASNQPQHF TGTGCCAGCCTACGAACAGGGGCTAGCAATCAGCCCCAGCATTTT
- 15 TRBD1 TRBJ1-6 TRBV27 CASSLFGTGGSPLHF TGTGCCAGCAGTTTATTCGGGACAGGGGGTTCACCCCTCCACTTT
- 13 - TRBJ2-7 TRBV6-1 CASSEAWDYEQYF TGTGCCAGCAGTGAAGCGTGGGACTACGAGCAGTACTTC
- 16 - TRBJ2-7 TRBV10-3 CAISDSLRIQSYEQYF TGTGCCATCAGTGACTCGTTGCGGATTCAATCTTACGAGCAGTACTTC
- 15 - TRBJ1-4 TRBV11-2 CASSANFPPNEKLFF TGTGCCAGCAGCGCTAACTTTCCTCCTAATGAAAAACTGTTTTTT
- 14 - TRBJ1-2 TRBV10-3 CAADDTPTPYGYTF TGTGCCGCCGACGACACCCCCACACCATATGGCTACACCTTC
- 16 - TRBJ1-5 TRBV28 CASSMPGPNINQPQHF TGTGCCAGCTCCATGCCGGGCCCAAATATTAATCAGCCCCAGCATTTT
- 18 - TRBJ2-3 TRBV11-2 CASSLLPGVGRQLAKPYF TGTGCCAGCAGCTTATTGCCCGGGGTTGGCCGACAGCTGGCGAAGCCGTATTTT
once 14 TRBD1 TRBJ2-5 TRBV3-1/TRBV3-2 CASSPQGAQETQYF TGTGCCAGCAGCCCACAGGGGGCGCAGGAGACCCAGTACTTC
once 15 - TRBJ2-5 TRBV11-3 CASSPAWGPQETQYF TGTGCCAGCAGCCCCGCCTGGGGACCTCAAGAGACCCAGTACTTC
- 15 - TRBJ2-3 TRBV7-2 CASSDQLLITDTQYF TGTGCCAGCAGCGACCAGCTACTTATCACAGATACGCAGTATTTT
- 14 TRBD2 TRBJ2-7 TRBV28 CASNPAGNTYEQYF TGTGCCAGCAACCCAGCGGGGAACACCTACGAGCAGTACTTC
- 16 TRBD1 TRBJ1-1 TRBV18 CASSPETGGSNTEAFF TGTGCCAGCTCACCAGAGACAGGGGGCAGTAATACTGAAGCTTTCTTT
- 15 TRBD1 TRBJ2-1 TRBV19 CASSIGTDSYNEQFF TGTGCCAGTAGTATCGGGACAGACTCCTACAATGAGCAGTTCTTC
few 13 - TRBJ2-7 TRBV28 CASSFPQDYEQYF TGTGCCAGCAGTTTCCCGCAGGACTACGAGCAGTACTTC
- 14 TRBD1 TRBJ2-2 TRBV28 CASEGTENTGELFF TGTGCCAGCGAGGGGACAGAAAACACCGGGGAGCTGTTTTTT
- 16 - TRBJ2-1 TRBV5-5 CASSLVDISSYNEQFF TGTGCCAGCAGCTTGGTGGACATCTCCTCCTACAATGAGCAGTTCTTC
once 17 - TRBJ1-3 TRBV1 CTSSQDEWRAVGNTIYF TGCACCAGCAGCCAAGATGAGTGGCGAGCTGTTGGAAACACCATATATTTT
- 19 TRBD2 TRBJ2-4 TRBV4-3 CASSQTYGTSGGAKNIQYF TGCGCCAGCAGCCAAACCTACGGGACTAGCGGGGGAGCCAAAAACATTCAGTACTTC
- 17 TRBD2 TRBJ2-3 TRBV9 CASSVERESTSTDTQYF TGTGCCAGCAGCGTAGAGCGGGAGAGTACTAGCACAGATACGCAGTATTTT
many 13 - TRBJ2-5 TRBV7-3 CASSRHGQETQYF TGTGCCAGCAGCCGACATGGCCAAGAGACCCAGTACTTC
- 20 TRBD1 TRBJ2-2 TRBV18 CASSEYRDRGVRLVSGELFF TGTGCCAGCTCAGAGTACCGGGACAGGGGAGTTCGACTAGTGTCCGGGGAGCTGTTTTTT
once 12 - TRBJ2-7 TRBV20-1 CSASSWGYEQYF TGCAGTGCTAGTTCCTGGGGCTACGAGCAGTACTTC
- 18 TRBD2 TRBJ2-1 TRBV2 CASRGGLAVSRSYNEQFF TGTGCCAGCAGGGGAGGACTAGCGGTATCCCGCTCCTACAATGAGCAGTTCTTC
- 13 - TRBJ1-5 TRBV30 CAWRGGTNQPQHF TGTGCCTGGAGAGGGGGTACCAATCAGCCCCAGCATTTT
- 16 - TRBJ1-1 TRBV28 CASIAQREIRGTEAFF TGTGCCAGCATTGCACAGCGTGAAATCCGGGGCACTGAAGCTTTCTTT
- 14 - TRBJ1-3 TRBV5-6 CASSLVGRGNTIYF TGTGCCAGCAGCTTGGTGGGCAGAGGAAACACCATATATTTT
- 14 - TRBJ1-2 TRBV25-1 CASSGELLNYGYTF TGTGCCAGCAGTGGGGAACTCCTTAACTATGGCTACACCTTC
- 13 TRBD2 TRBJ2-7 TRBV19 CASRFGLAGEQYF TGTGCCAGTAGATTCGGACTAGCCGGAGAGCAGTACTTC
- 15 - TRBJ1-2 TRBV28 CASSLPGVGGYGYTF TGTGCCAGCAGTTTACCAGGGGTCGGCGGCTATGGCTACACCTTC
- 13 TRBD1 TRBJ1-1 TRBV18 CASSLQGGTEAFF TGTGCCAGCTCACTCCAGGGGGGGACTGAAGCTTTCTTT
- 14 - TRBJ2-5 TRBV27 CASKPSGPPGTQYF TGTGCCAGCAAGCCTTCTGGACCGCCGGGGACCCAGTACTTC
- 16 - TRBJ2-6 TRBV7-2 CASSVAGAAGANVLTF TGTGCCAGCAGCGTGGCTGGGGCGGCTGGGGCCAACGTCCTGACTTTC
- 20 - TRBJ1-6 TRBV9 CASSVGEAAPSIRFNSPLHF TGTGCCAGCAGCGTCGGAGAGGCCGCTCCCTCTATCCGTTTTAATTCACCCCTCCACTTT
once 16 TRBD2 TRBJ2-3 TRBV6-2/TRBV6-3 CASSQGLAGSADTQYF TGTGCCAGCAGCCAGGGACTAGCGGGGAGTGCAGATACGCAGTATTTT
- 14 - TRBJ2-1 TRBV24-1 CATSDSRTYNEQFF TGTGCCACCAGTGATTCACGGACCTACAATGAGCAGTTCTTC
- 15 - TRBJ2-1 TRBV10-3 CAISVIGNSYNEQFF TGTGCCATCAGTGTCATAGGGAACTCCTACAATGAGCAGTTCTTC
- 14 - TRBJ1-4 TRBV19 CASSPRPREEKLFF TGTGCCAGTAGTCCTCGACCGAGGGAGGAAAAACTGTTTTTT
- 18 TRBD2 TRBJ2-1 TRBV27 CASSFFPLAGRIYNEQFF TGTGCCAGCAGTTTCTTCCCGCTAGCGGGACGTATATACAATGAGCAGTTCTTC
- 14 TRBD2 TRBJ2-3 TRBV3-1/TRBV3-2 CASSLSGVQGTQYF TGTGCCAGCAGTCTTAGCGGGGTCCAGGGTACGCAGTATTTT
- 12 - TRBJ2-2 TRBV7-9 CASSPLSGELFF TGTGCCAGCAGCCCCCTGAGTGGGGAGCTGTTTTTT
- 13 - TRBJ1-5 TRBV7-2 CASSYRGNQPQHF TGTGCCAGCAGCTACAGGGGCAATCAGCCCCAGCATTTT
- 14 TRBD2 TRBJ2-7 TRBV7-2 CASSGGGLSYEQYF TGTGCCAGCAGCGGGGGGGGTCTTTCCTACGAGCAGTACTTC
few 13 - TRBJ1-3 TRBV7-3 CASSFKAGNTIYF TGTGCCAGCAGCTTTAAGGCTGGAAACACCATATATTTT
- 14 - TRBJ2-3 TRBV30 CAWSAGRLTDTQYF TGTGCCTGGAGTGCGGGGAGACTCACAGATACGCAGTATTTT
- 15 TRBD1 TRBJ1-2 TRBV28 CASTGTGRFGYGYTF TGTGCCAGCACCGGGACAGGTCGTTTTGGCTATGGCTACACCTTC
- 14 - TRBJ2-6 TRBV19 CASSIGVGANVLTF TGTGCCAGTAGTATAGGGGTTGGGGCCAACGTCCTGACTTTC
once 20 TRBD2 TRBJ2-2 TRBV10-1 CASSGLAGVVRPRYTGELFF TGCGCCAGCAGTGGACTAGCGGGAGTGGTTAGGCCTAGGTACACCGGGGAGCTGTTTTTT
- 15 - TRBJ2-3 TRBV9 CASSVNGLSTDTQYF TGTGCCAGCAGCGTAAACGGTCTTAGCACAGATACGCAGTATTTT
- 14 TRBD1 TRBJ2-2 TRBV7-8 CASSLGQGAGELFF TGTGCCAGCAGCTTAGGGCAGGGGGCCGGGGAGCTGTTTTTT